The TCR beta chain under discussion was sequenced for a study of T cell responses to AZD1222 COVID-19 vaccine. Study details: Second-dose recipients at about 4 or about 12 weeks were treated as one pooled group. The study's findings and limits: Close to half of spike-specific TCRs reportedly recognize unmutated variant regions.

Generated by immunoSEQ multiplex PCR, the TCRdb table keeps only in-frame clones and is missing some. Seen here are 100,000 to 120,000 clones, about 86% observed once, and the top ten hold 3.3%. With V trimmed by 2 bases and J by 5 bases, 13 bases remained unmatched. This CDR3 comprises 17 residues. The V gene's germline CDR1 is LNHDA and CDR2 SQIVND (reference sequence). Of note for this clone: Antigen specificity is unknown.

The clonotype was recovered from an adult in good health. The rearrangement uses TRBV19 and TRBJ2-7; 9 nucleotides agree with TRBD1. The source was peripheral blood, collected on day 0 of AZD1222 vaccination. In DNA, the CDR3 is TGTGCCAGTAGTATATTGGCAACCGGGACAGGGTTCCACGAGCAGTACTTC. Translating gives CASSILATGTGFHEQYF.